Below, 2 T cell receptor beta chains from the same sample are listed, as sequenced in a study of identifying expanded T cells in peripheral blood. TCRdb's copy holds only in-frame clones and misses some; the assay was immunoSEQ multiplex PCR. The repertoire has about 100,000 clones, around 89% of them found once; the top ten carry about 15%. The sequenced material came from blood. The receptors originated from a person aged 18 to 69 in good health.

V and J are TRBV7-8 and TRBJ1-5; unclear D gene. V was pared by 8 bases and J by 2 bases, with 10 bases between. The germline V gene encodes CDR1 SGHVS and CDR2 FQNEAQ. This CDR3 spans 13 amino acids. The CDR3 coding sequence is TGTGCCAGCGCAACGGAGGGCAATCAGCCCCAGCATTTT. Its translation: CASATEGNQPQHF. Combining the CDR3 with reference TRBV7-8 and TRBJ1-5 gives the whole variable domain GAGVSQSPRYKVAKRGQDVALRCDPISGHVSLFWYQQALGQGPEFLTYFQNEAQLDKSGLPSDRFFAERPEGSVSTLKIQRTQQEDSAVYLCASATEGNQPQHFGDGTRLSIL.

The chain couples TRBV27 to TRBJ2-5; 9 bases are shared with TRBD2. The CDR3 length is 15 residues. Germline values: CDR1 MNHEY, CDR2 SMNVEV (reference sequence). Losses at the gene ends were 5 bases for V and 5 bases for J; bases not matched to a gene: 9. This CDR3 reads CASSKGGLAAETQYF. Written as DNA, the CDR3 is TGTGCCAGCAGTAAGGGGGGACTAGCAGCGGAGACCCAGTACTTC.